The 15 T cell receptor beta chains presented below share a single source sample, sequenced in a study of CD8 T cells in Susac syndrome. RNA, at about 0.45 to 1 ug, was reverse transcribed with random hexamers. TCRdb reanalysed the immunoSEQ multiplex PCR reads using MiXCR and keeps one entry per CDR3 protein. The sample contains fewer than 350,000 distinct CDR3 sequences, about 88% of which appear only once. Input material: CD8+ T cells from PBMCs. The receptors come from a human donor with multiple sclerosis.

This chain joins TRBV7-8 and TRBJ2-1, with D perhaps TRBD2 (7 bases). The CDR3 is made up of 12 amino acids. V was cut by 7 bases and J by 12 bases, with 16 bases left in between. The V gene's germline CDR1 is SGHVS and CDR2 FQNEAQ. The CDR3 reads CASTQGGVGQFF. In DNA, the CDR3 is TGTGCCAGCACCCAAGGGGGGGTCGGGCAGTTCTTC.

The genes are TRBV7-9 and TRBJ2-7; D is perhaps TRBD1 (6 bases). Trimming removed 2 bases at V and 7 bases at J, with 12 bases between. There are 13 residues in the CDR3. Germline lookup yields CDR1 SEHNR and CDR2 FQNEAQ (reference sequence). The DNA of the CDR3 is TGTGCCAGCAGCTTACTCGGGACAATTGAGCAGTACTTC. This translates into CASSLLGTIEQYF.

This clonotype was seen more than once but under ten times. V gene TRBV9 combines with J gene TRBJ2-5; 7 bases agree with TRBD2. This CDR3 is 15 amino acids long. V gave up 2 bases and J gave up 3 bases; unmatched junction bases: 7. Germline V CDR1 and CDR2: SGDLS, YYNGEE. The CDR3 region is CASSVDGSGKETQYF. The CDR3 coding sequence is TGTGCCAGCAGCGTGGATGGGAGCGGGAAAGAGACCCAGTACTTC.

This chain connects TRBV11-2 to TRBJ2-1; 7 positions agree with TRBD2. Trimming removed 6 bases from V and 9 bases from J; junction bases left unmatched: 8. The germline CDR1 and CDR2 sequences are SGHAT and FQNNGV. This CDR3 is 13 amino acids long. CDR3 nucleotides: TGTGCCAGCAGTGGAGCGGGAACTGGTGAGCAGTTCTTC. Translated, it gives CASSGAGTGEQFF.

The CDR3 sequence: CASMEASYNEQFF. The CDR3 DNA sequence: TGTGCCAGTATGGAGGCCTCCTACAATGAGCAGTTCTTC. The J gene is TRBJ2-1, the V gene TRBV19; possibly TRBD2 for D (5 bases). The germline V gene encodes CDR1 LNHDA and CDR2 SQIVND (reference sequence). V lost 7 bases, J lost 0 bases, and 7 bases lay in between. This CDR3 contains 13 residues.

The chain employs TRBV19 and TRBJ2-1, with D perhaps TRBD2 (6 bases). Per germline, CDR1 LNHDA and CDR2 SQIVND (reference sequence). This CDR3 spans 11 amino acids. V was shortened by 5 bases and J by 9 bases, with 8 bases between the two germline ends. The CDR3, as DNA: TGTGCCAGTAGTTGGAGGGGTGAGCAGTTCTTC. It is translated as CASSWRGEQFF.

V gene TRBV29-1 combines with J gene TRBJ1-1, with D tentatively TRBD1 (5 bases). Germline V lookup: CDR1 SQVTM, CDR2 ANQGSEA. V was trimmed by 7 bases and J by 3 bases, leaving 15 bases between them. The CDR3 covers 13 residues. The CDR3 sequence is CSALEGSYTEAFF. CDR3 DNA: TGCAGCGCCCTCGAGGGGTCCTACACTGAAGCTTTCTTT.

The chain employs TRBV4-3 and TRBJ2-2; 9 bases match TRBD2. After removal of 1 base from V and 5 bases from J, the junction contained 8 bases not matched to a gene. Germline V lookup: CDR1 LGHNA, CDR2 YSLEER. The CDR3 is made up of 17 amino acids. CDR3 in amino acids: CASSQGPPGLATGELFF. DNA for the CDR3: TGCGCCAGCAGCCAAGGCCCCCCGGGACTAGCAACCGGGGAGCTGTTTTTT.

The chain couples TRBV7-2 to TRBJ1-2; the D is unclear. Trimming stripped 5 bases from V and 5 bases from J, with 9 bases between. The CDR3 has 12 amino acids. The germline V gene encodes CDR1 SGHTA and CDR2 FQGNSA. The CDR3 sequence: CASSPVGYGYTF. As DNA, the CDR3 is TGTGCCAGCAGCCCGGTGGGGTATGGCTACACCTTC.

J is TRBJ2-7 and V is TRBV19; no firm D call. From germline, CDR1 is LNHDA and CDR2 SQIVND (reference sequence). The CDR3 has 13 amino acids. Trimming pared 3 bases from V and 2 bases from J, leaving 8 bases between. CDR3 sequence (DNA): TGTGCCAGTAGTATGAGTTCGCCCTACGAGCAGTACTTC. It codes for CASSMSSPYEQYF.

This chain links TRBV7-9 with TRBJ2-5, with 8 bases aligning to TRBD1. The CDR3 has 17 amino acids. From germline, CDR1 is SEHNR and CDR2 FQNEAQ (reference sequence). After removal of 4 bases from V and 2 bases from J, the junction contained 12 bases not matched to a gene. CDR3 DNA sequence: TGTGCCAGCAGCTCGGACAGGGTCGGGGAAGTTCAAGAGACCCAGTACTTC. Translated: CASSSDRVGEVQETQYF.

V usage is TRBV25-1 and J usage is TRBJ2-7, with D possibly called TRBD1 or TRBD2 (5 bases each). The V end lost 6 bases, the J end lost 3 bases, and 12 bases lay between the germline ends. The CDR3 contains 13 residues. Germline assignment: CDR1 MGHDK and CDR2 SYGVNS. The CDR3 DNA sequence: TGTGCCAGCAGCGCCGTGGGGGACTACGAGCAGTACTTC. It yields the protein CASSAVGDYEQYF.

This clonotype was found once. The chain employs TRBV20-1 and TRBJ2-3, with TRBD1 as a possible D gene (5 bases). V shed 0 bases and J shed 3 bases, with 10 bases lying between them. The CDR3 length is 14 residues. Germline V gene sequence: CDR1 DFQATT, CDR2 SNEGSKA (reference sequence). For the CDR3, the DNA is TGCAGTGCTAGAGATTTGGACACAACAGATACGCAGTATTTT. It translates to CSARDLDTTDTQYF.

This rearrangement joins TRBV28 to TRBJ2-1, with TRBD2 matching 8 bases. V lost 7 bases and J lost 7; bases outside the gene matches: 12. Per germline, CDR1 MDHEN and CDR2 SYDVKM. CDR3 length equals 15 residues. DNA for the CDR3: TGTGCCAGCACCCTGATGGGGACTAGAAGGAATGAGCAGTTCTTC. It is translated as CASTLMGTRRNEQFF. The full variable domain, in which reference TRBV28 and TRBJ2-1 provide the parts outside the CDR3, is DVKVTQSSRYLVKRTGEKVFLECVQDMDHENMFWYRQDPGLGLRLIYFSYDVKMKEKGDIPEGYSVSREKKERFSLILESASTNQTSMYLCASTLMGTRRNEQFFGPGTRLTVL.

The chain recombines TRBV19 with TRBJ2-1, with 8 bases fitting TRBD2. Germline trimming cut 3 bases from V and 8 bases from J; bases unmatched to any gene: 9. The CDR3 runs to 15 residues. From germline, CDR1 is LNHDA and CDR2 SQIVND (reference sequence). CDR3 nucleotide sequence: TGTGCCAGTAGTATGCCGGCGGGAGGAACGGATGAGCAGTTCTTC. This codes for CASSMPAGGTDEQFF.